These T cell receptor beta chains were read from a single sample in a study of T-cell memory formation after mild COVID-19. From the 5' RACE reads, TCRdb called clonotypes with MiXCR, one entry per CDR3 protein. The sample shows more than 400,000 distinct CDR3 sequences, about 18% of them seen only once. Sequencing used PBMCs or a T cell subset sorted from them (not recorded which). The receptors were sampled from an adult woman who had mild COVID-19 (a few samples of this study predate the infection). Cell type and time point are not known. CDR3s include the opening cysteine and the closing phenylalanine or tryptophan. The D gene is left open where the match is weak. Size values are once, few and many counts, or a class for expanded clones, and some rows have none.

J | D | length | size | V | DNA | CDR3
TRBJ1-4 | TRBD1 | 15 | NA | TRBV30 | TGTGCCTGGAGTGAGGACAGGGCCACTAATGAAAAACTGTTTTTT | CAWSEDRATNEKLFF
TRBJ2-3 | NA | 19 | NA | TRBV4-1 | TGCGCCAGCAGCCAAGATCGGGAACGGGGCCGTCACGACACAGATACGCAGTATTTT | CASSQDRERGRHDTDTQYF
TRBJ2-2 | TRBD1 | 18 | NA | TRBV24-1 | TGTGCCACCAGTGATCCGTCCAGGACAGGGATGAACACCGGGGAGCTGTTTTTT | CATSDPSRTGMNTGELFF
TRBJ2-3 | TRBD1 | 15 | many | TRBV2 | TGTGCCAGCAGCCCCGGGACAGCTAGCACAGATACGCAGTATTTT | CASSPGTASTDTQYF
TRBJ2-1 | NA | 11 | many | TRBV7-9 | TGTGCCAGCAGCCTAGTGAGGGAGCAGTTCTTC | CASSLVREQFF
TRBJ2-7 | NA | 14 | few | TRBV18 | TGTGCCAGCTCACCAAGGGACGGACCCTACGAGCAGTACTTC | CASSPRDGPYEQYF
TRBJ1-3 | NA | 16 | NA | TRBV3-1 | TGTGCCAGCAGCCAAGGACAGAGCCTAGGTGGAAACACCATATATTTT | CASSQGQSLGGNTIYF
TRBJ1-1 | NA | 12 | NA | TRBV3-1 | TGTGCCAGCAGGCGGGGGGACACTGAAGCTTTCTTT | CASRRGDTEAFF
TRBJ1-2 | NA | 14 | many | TRBV5-1 | TGCGCCAGCAGCTTGTTGGTCCAGGACTATGGCTACACCTTC | CASSLLVQDYGYTF
TRBJ1-4 | NA | 15 | NA | TRBV20-1 | TGCAGTGCTAGGCCGGGACGACTCCAGAAGGAAAAACTGTTTTTT | CSARPGRLQKEKLFF
TRBJ2-3 | TRBD1 | 15 | NA | TRBV5-1 | TGCGCCAGCAATCAACAGGGGGCTGATTCAGATACGCAGTATTTT | CASNQQGADSDTQYF
TRBJ2-7 | TRBD1 | 15 | NA | TRBV6-5 | TGTGCCAGCAGTTACTCCGGGACAGAGCACTACGAGCAGTACTTC | CASSYSGTEHYEQYF